The clone carrying this T cell receptor (beta chain) was recorded a few times. The antigen remains unidentified. A single base separates this from a much larger clone, so it may be a read error. Drawn from each donor were approximately 10 milliliters of peripheral blood. Extractions gave at least 5 micrograms of total RNA per sample. Trimming shortened V by 2 bases and J by 8 bases, and 10 bases separated the two germline ends. This CDR3 has 13 amino acids. These data are taken from a study of blood T cells in healthy people across ages. A sample-barcoded 5' primer and a J-beta primer mix were used in a second PCR of roughly 7 to 11 cycles. Each cDNA molecule, via a template-switch adaptor with 12 random nucleotides, was tagged. TCRdb used MiXCR to reprocess the 5' RACE reads, holding one entry per CDR3 protein. Of just under 900,000 distinct CDR3 sequences in the sample, around 28% were seen once. General observations from the study: Both higher diversity and more naive CD4+ cells marked long-lived donors when set against aged donors.

The chain uses TRBV12-3 or TRBV12-4 and TRBJ2-1; D tentatively fits TRBD1 or TRBD2 (5 bases each). The source is a woman aged 80 or over in good health. Material: blood. In nucleotides, the CDR3 is TGTGCCAGCAGTTTAACCGGGACCCATGAGCAGTTCTTC. This translates into CASSLTGTHEQFF.